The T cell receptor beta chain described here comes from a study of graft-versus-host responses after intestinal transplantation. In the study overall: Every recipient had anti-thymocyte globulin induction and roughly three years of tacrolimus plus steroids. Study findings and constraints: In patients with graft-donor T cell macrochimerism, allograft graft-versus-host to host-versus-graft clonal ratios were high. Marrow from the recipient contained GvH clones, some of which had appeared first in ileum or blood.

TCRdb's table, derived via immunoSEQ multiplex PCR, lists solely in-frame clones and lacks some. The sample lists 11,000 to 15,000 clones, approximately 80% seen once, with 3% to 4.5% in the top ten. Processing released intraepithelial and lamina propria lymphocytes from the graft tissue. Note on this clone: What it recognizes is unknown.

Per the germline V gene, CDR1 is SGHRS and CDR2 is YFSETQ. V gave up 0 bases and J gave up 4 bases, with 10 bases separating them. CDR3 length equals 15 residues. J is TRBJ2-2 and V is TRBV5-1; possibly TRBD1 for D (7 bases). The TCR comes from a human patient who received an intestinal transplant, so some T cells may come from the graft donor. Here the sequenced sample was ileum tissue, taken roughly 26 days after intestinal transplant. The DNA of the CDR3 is TGCGCCAGCAGCTTGGGCCAGGGGGGCACCGGGGAGCTGTTTTTT. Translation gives CASSLGQGGTGELFF.